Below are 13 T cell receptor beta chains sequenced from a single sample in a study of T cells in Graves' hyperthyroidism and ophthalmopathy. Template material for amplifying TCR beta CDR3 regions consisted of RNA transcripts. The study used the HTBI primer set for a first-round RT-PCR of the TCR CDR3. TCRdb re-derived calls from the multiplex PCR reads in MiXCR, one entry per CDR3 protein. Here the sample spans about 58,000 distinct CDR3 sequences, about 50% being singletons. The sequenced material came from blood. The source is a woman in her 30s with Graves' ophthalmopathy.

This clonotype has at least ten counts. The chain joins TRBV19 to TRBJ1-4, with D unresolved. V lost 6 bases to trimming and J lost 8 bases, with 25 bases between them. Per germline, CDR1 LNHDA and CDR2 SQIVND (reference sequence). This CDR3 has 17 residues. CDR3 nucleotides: TGTGCCAGTAGCCTAGGCCCGAGGCCCGAAAGAGGGGAAAAACTGTTTTTT. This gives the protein CASSLGPRPERGEKLFF.

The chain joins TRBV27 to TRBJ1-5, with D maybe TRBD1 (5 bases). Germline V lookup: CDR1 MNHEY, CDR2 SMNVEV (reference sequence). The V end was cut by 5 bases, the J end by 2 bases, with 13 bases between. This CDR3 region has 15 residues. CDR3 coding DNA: TGTGCCAGCAGTGGACGGGGCTGGTGCAATCAGCCCCAGCATTTT. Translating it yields CASSGRGWCNQPQHF.

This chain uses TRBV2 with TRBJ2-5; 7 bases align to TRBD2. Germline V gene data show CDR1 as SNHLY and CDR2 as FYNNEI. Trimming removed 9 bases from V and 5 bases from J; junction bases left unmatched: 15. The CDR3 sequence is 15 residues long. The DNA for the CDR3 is TGTGCCAGAAGGGAGGGCCAGAGTACCGGGGAGACCCAGTACTTC. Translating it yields CARREGQSTGETQYF.

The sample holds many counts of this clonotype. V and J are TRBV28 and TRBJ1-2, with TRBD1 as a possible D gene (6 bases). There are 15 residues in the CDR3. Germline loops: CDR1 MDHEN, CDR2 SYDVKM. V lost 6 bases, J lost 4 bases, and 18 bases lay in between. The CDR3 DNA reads TGTGCCAGCAGCAAAGCTTGGGGGCTCCTCTATGGCTACACCTTC. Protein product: CASSKAWGLLYGYTF.

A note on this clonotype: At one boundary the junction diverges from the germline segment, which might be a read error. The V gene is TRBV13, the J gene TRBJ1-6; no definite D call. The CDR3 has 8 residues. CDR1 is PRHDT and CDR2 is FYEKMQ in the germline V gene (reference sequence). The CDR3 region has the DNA TGTGCCACCAGCACCCTCCACTTT. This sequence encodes CATSTLHF.

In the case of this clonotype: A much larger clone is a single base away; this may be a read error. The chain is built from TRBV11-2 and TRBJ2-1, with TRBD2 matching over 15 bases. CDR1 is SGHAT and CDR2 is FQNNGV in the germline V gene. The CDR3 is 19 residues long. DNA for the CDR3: TGTGCCAGCAGCTTAGCGGGACTAGCGGGGGGCTACTCCTACAAGGAGCAGTTCTTC. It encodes CASSLAGLAGGYSYKEQFF.

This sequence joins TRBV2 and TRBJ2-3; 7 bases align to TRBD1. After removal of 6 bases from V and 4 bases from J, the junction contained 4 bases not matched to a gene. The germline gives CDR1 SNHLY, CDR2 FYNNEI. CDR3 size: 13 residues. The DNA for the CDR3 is TGTGCCAGCAGAAGACAGGGTGCAGATACGCAGTATTTT. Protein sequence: CASRRQGADTQYF.

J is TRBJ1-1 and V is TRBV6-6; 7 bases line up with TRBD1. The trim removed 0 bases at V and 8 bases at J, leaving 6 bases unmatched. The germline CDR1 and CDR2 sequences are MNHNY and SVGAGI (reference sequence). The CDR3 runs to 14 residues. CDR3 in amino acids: CASSYSTGAGEAFF. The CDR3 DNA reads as TGTGCCAGCAGTTACTCAACAGGGGCGGGAGAAGCTTTCTTT.

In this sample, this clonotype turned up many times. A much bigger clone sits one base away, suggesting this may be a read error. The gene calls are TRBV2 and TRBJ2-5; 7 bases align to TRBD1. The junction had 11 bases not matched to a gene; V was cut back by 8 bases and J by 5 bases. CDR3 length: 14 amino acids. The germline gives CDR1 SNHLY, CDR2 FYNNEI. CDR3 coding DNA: TGTGCCAGCGGGGACAACAGGGGTGAGGAGACCCAGTACTTC. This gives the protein CASGDNRGEETQYF.

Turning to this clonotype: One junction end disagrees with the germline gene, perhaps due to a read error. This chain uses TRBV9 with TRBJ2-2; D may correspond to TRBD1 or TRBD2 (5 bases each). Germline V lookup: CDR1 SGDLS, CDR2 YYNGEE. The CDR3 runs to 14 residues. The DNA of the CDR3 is TGCGCCAGCAGCATAGGTGGGGGAACCGGGGAGCTGTTTTTT. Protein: CASSIGGGTGELFF.

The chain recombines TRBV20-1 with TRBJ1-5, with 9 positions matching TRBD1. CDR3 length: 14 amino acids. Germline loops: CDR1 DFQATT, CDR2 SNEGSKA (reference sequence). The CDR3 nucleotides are TGCACTGCAAAGAACAGGGGGCGATCACAGCCCCAGCATTTT. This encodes CTAKNRGRSQPQHF.

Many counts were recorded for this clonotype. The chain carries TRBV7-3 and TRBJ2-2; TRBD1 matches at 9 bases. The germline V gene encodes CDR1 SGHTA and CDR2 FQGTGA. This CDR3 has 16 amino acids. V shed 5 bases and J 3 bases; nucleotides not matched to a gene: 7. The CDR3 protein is CASSRTTGGDTGELFF. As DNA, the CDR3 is TGTGCCAGCAGCCGAACGACAGGGGGGGACACCGGGGAGCTGTTTTTT. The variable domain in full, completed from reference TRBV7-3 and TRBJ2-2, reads GAGVSQTPSNKVTEKGKYVELRCDPISGHTALYWYRQSLGQGPEFLIYFQGTGAADDSGLPNDRFFAVRPEGSVSTLKIQRTERGDSAVYLCASSRTTGGDTGELFFGEGSRLTVL.

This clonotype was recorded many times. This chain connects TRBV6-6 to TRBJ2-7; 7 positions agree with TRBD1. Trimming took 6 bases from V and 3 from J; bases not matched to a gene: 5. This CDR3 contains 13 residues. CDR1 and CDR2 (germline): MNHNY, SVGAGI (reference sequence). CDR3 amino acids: CASRPTGLYEQYF. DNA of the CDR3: TGTGCCAGCAGACCGACAGGGCTCTACGAGCAGTACTTC.